This T cell receptor (beta chain) stems from a study of T cells after yellow fever vaccination. A 5'RACE template-switching step, the method used to make TCR cDNA, added a universal primer site and UMIs. TCRdb re-analysed the 5' RACE reads in MiXCR, keeping a single row per CDR3 protein. Of roughly 400,000 distinct CDR3 sequences in the sample, about 19% are singletons; the top ten hold roughly a sixth. The CDR3 loop spans 16 amino acids. From germline, CDR1 is LGHDT and CDR2 YNNKEL (reference sequence). Trimming cost V 4 bases and J 1 base, with 15 bases left between them. Broader study findings: Post-booster reappearance was seen for most primary-vaccination clones (just over 95% CD4, about 88% CD8).

This clonotype appeared many times. The antigen is unknown. The V call is TRBV3-1, the J call TRBJ2-3; the D gene is possibly TRBD1 (5 bases). The origin of this receptor is a man between 18 and 35 years old who received the YFV17D yellow fever vaccine. The source material was PBMCs, sampled before the yellow fever booster vaccination. CDR3 sequence: CASSPPPTRGTDTQYF. CDR3 sequence (DNA): TGTGCCAGCAGCCCCCCCCCTACCAGGGGCACAGATACGCAGTATTTT.